This T cell receptor beta chain was documented in a study of cytomegalovirus exposure and HLA in healthy donors. For the study at large: Among the approximately 410 genotyped donors, 70% to 85% were placed in the Caucasian-associated ancestry cluster.

In the PCR, 60 Vbeta and 13 Jbeta primers were used. Repertoires were generated with immunoSEQ multiplex PCR, while TCRdb's copy carries only in-frame clones and drops some. This table holds 110,000 or so clones, roughly four fifths found once. Although they were nominally healthy when sampled, donors likely had unrecorded immune exposures. Trimming stripped 4 bases from V and 5 bases from J, with 7 bases between. This CDR3 spans 12 amino acids. CDR1 and CDR2 (germline): SGHDT, YYEEEE. Worth noting for this clone: Antigen unknown.

Study results and caveats: Later analysis showed most CMV-associated TCR beta chains appearing HLA-restricted. Highly shared variants forming one cluster were likely a sequencing artifact.

The specimen sequenced was PBMCs. This rearrangement joins TRBV5-6 to TRBJ1-5; D remains ambiguous. This TCR came from a man between 35 and 55 years old in good health and CMV-seronegative. CDR3: CASSNTDQPQHF. The CDR3 bases are TGTGCCAGCAGCAACACCGATCAGCCCCAGCATTTT.